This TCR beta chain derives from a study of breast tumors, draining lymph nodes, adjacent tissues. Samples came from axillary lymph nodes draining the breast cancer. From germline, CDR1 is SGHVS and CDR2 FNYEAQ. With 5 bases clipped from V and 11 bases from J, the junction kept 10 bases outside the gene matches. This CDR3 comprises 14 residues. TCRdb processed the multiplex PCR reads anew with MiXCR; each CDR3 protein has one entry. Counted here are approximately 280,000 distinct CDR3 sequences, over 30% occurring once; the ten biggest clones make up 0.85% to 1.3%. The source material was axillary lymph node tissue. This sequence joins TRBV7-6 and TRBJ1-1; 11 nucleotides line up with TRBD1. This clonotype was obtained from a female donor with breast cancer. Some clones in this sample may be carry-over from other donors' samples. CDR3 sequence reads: CASSAGQGGYEAFF. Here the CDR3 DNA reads TGTGCCAGCAGCGCGGGACAGGGGGGATACGAGGCTTTCTTT.